Shown below are 4 T cell receptor beta chains from a single sample sequenced in a study of identical twins. TCRdb re-derived calls from the 5' RACE reads in MiXCR, one entry per CDR3 protein. The table lists approximately 590,000 distinct CDR3 sequences, 9.6% of them singletons, with approximately 3.2% in the top ten. This same sample was also part of a study on yellow fever vaccine responses in identical twins.

Sequencing was carried out using PBMCs. The receptors stem from a woman aged 18-29 years in good health.

This clonotype was counted ten times or more. The CDR3 spells CASSSDVFYGAGELFF. DNA of the CDR3: TGTGCCAGCAGCTCAGACGTTTTTTACGGGGCCGGGGAGCTGTTTTTT. The chain employs TRBV11-2 and TRBJ2-2; TRBD2 is a possible D gene (5 bases). CDR1 and CDR2 (germline): SGHAT, FQNNGV. The CDR3 covers 16 residues. V was clipped by 4 bases and J by 6 bases, with 18 bases between them.

The J gene is TRBJ2-1, the V gene TRBV6-1; 13 bases map to TRBD2. The germline CDR1 and CDR2 sequences are MNHNS and SASEGT. This CDR3 spans 16 amino acids. The V gene end was trimmed by 6 bases and the J gene end by 8 bases; junction bases not matched to a gene: 10. Here the CDR3 reads CASSLLAGGPNHEQFF. Written as DNA, the CDR3 is TGTGCCAGCAGCCTACTAGCGGGGGGGCCTAATCATGAGCAGTTCTTC.

J is TRBJ2-5 and V is TRBV6-1; D may be TRBD2 (5 bases). V lost 0 bases, J lost 6 bases, and 11 bases lay in between. Germline CDR1 and CDR2: MNHNS and SASEGT. This CDR3 is 14 amino acids long. CDR3: CASSEAGSEQTQYF. The DNA for the CDR3 is TGTGCCAGCAGTGAAGCAGGTAGCGAGCAGACCCAGTACTTC.

This sequence joins TRBV10-3 and TRBJ2-1; TRBD1 aligns across 7 bases. J lost 7 bases, V lost 11 bases, and 11 bases had no gene match. The CDR3 loop spans 13 amino acids. Germline CDR1 ENHRY, CDR2 SYGVKD. The CDR3 region is CAESNSQGNEQFF. CDR3 DNA sequence: TGTGCCGAATCGAATTCACAGGGGAATGAGCAGTTCTTC.